This record concerns one T cell receptor beta chain sequence. As yet, its antigen is unknown. One end of the junction fails to match germline, which may point to a read error. The data were obtained in a study of CD8+CD57+ T cells in acquired aplastic anemia. Study as a whole: Mean DNA quantity obtained from sorted CD4+ and CD8+ cells was about 3.5 ug.

Findings and caveats of the study: The CD8+ Simpson's diversity of patients and controls was not significantly different. Patients and controls were found to share twenty-nine CD8+ CDR3 sequences.

The use of genomic DNA as template underpinned the TCR beta VDJ and CDR3 profiling. TCRdb redid the calling of the reads with MiXCR, one entry per CDR3 protein. The data show around 290,000 distinct CDR3 sequences, under 65% seen once. Patients picked for sequencing had shown CD8+CD57+ cell expansion detected by flow cytometry. Every patient had severe acquired aplastic anemia. The CDR3 is 15 amino acids. CDR1 is SGHVS, CDR2 FQNEAQ, per germline. The V call is TRBV7-8, the J call TRBJ1-4, with D perhaps matching TRBD1 (6 bases). This clonotype was obtained from a human donor with aplastic anemia. Sequencing used sorted CD4+, CD8+, or CD8+CD57+ T cells (not recorded which) from PBMCs. Here the CDR3 reads CASSLTGGLYEELLF. The CDR3 nucleotides read TGTGCCAGCAGCTTAACCGGGGGGCTCTATGAAGAACTGCTTTTT.